One sample yielded the 13 T cell receptor beta chains listed below, sequenced in a study of T cell responses to AZD1222 COVID-19 vaccine. Using immunoSEQ multiplex PCR, the repertoire was profiled, and TCRdb retains in-frame clones only, with some absent. This sample has 150,000 or so clones, with 85% to 95% found just once. The sequencing used peripheral blood, collected 28 days after the second AZD1222 dose. The receptor source for this set is an adult who received the AZD1222 COVID-19 vaccine.

The gene calls are TRBV10-3 and TRBJ2-2; D possibly corresponds to TRBD1 (6 bases). The CDR3 totals 13 residues. V was cut by 9 bases and J by 1 base, with 9 bases left in between. The germline V gene encodes CDR1 ENHRY and CDR2 SYGVKD. The CDR3 DNA reads TGTGCCATTGCAGGGGAGAACACCGGGGAGCTGTTTTTT. It specifies CAIAGENTGELFF.

This chain uses TRBV30 with TRBJ1-2, with D hard to call. Deletions cut 3 bases from V and 5 bases from J, with 13 bases between. This CDR3 has 13 amino acids. From germline, CDR1 is GTSNPN and CDR2 SVGIG (reference sequence). CDR3 loop: CAWSAQRRYGYTF. The CDR3 DNA follows: TGTGCCTGGAGCGCCCAGAGGAGATATGGCTACACCTTC.

Of note for this clone: The junction does not match germline at one end; this may be a read error. The V call is TRBV3-1 (or the pseudogene TRBV3-2), the J call TRBJ2-7; the D gene is possibly TRBD2 (5 bases). The CDR3 is 12 amino acids. CDR1 is LGHDT, CDR2 YNNKEL, per germline (reference sequence). CDR3 DNA sequence: TGTGCCAGCAGCCAAGGACTTGAGCGGTTCTCCTTC. Translating gives CASSQGLERFSF.

V usage is TRBV19 and J usage is TRBJ2-5; perhaps TRBD1 as D (6 bases). In germline, CDR1 is LNHDA, CDR2 SQIVND (reference sequence). V was pared by 3 bases and J by 3 bases, with 17 bases between. The CDR3 is made up of 16 amino acids. The CDR3 loop is CASSIWGRGLKETQYF. CDR3 bases: TGTGCCAGTAGTATTTGGGGGCGAGGGTTAAAAGAGACCCAGTACTTC.

The V call is TRBV3-1 (or the pseudogene TRBV3-2), the J call TRBJ2-1, with a possible D match to TRBD2 (5 bases). Germline V gene sequence: CDR1 LGHDT, CDR2 YNNKEL (reference sequence). Deletions cut 1 base from V and 16 bases from J, with 14 bases between. The CDR3 is 12 amino acids. The CDR3 spells CASSQVEGARFF. CDR3 nucleotide sequence: TGTGCCAGCAGCCAAGTTGAGGGAGCCCGATTCTTC.

In DNA form, the CDR3 reads TGTGCCAGCAGCTTATTCCCAGGGGGCGCGGACACTGAAGCTTTCTTT. Residues: CASSLFPGGADTEAFF. The V and J genes are TRBV11-1 and TRBJ1-1; 8 positions match TRBD1. CDR1 and CDR2 from the germline V gene are SGHAT and FQDESV (reference sequence). The CDR3 is 16 residues long. J was trimmed by 3 bases and V by 2 bases; bases with no gene match: 8.

In its sample, this clone was seen a few times. The V and J genes are TRBV5-5 and TRBJ1-5; D is undetermined. The CDR3 sequence is 14 residues long. The germline V and J ends were trimmed by 1 base and 4 bases, with 9 bases remaining between them. Germline V gene data show CDR1 as SGHKS and CDR2 as YYEKEE (reference sequence). The CDR3 nucleotides are TGTGCCAGCAGCTTGTCGGAACCAAATCAGCCCCAGCATTTT. Amino acid sequence: CASSLSEPNQPQHF.

The rearrangement joins TRBV27 to TRBJ2-7; D ambiguous. CDR1 and CDR2 from the germline V gene are MNHEY and SMNVEV (reference sequence). The V end lost 2 bases, the J end lost 3 bases, and 11 bases lay between the germline ends. CDR3 length: 14 residues. CDR3 bases: TGTGCCAGCAGTTTAGATGCGAGAGGCTACGAGCAGTACTTC. This gives the protein CASSLDARGYEQYF.

V is TRBV10-3 and J is TRBJ2-3, with D perhaps matching TRBD2 (5 bases). V was clipped by 3 bases and J by 3 bases, with 13 bases between them. The CDR3 totals 15 residues. Germline V gives CDR1 ENHRY, CDR2 SYGVKD. The CDR3, as DNA: TGTGCCATCAGTGATCGGGGTCCCCCAACAGATACGCAGTATTTT. As protein: CAISDRGPPTDTQYF.

The chain uses TRBV2 and TRBJ1-5; no firm D call. The CDR3 contains 12 residues. CDR1 and CDR2 from the germline V gene are SNHLY and FYNNEI. V dropped 2 bases and J dropped 6 bases, with 5 bases sitting between them. The CDR3 sequence: CASSESSQPQHF. Written as DNA, the CDR3 is TGTGCCAGCAGTGAATCATCTCAGCCCCAGCATTTT.

A word on this clone: This likely comes from a read error, as the CDR3 has no conserved phenylalanine or tryptophan at its end. No DNA is shown, since the ends of the CDR3 on it are uncertain; the CDR3 is the one TCRdb lists. The rearrangement uses TRBV28 and TRBJ2-7; the D call of TRBD2 is as the table states it, not checked on the DNA. CDR1 MDHEN and CDR2 SYDVKM come from the germline V gene. The CDR3 adds up to 15 amino acids, both ends counted. CDR3 amino acids: CASSRVDSLLAGAVY.

This clone occurred once. The chain uses TRBV7-6 and TRBJ2-3, with a possible D match to TRBD2 (5 bases). The CDR3 runs 17 residues. Germline CDR1 is SGHVS and CDR2 is FNYEAQ. Trimming removed 1 base at V and 0 bases at J, with 14 bases between. CDR3 DNA: TGTGCCAGCAGCTTAGATGCGGGCCACTCTAGCACAGATACGCAGTATTTT. It specifies CASSLDAGHSSTDTQYF.

V is TRBV5-1 and J is TRBJ2-3; D possibly matches TRBD1 or TRBD2 (6 bases each). V shed 2 bases and J shed 0 bases, with 13 bases lying between them. Germline values: CDR1 SGHRS, CDR2 YFSETQ. The CDR3 is 16 residues long. This CDR3 is CASSLRGVMSTDTQYF. CDR3 sequence (DNA): TGCGCCAGCAGCTTAAGGGGGGTTATGAGCACAGATACGCAGTATTTT.